The clone carrying this TCR beta chain was picked up one time. Antigen specificity is unknown. Each of the donors was a healthy bone marrow donor. This sample was included in a study of cytomegalovirus exposure and HLA in healthy donors. Overall study: Sequencing of 180 million or so T cells in an earlier analysis found around 110 million unique TCR beta sequences.

Germline V lookup: CDR1 LNHDA, CDR2 SQIVND (reference sequence). With 6 bases clipped from V and 1 base from J, the junction kept 7 bases outside the gene matches. This CDR3 region has 15 residues. Overall study findings and caveats: In a later analysis, about 17,000 TCR beta sequences were associated with HLA alleles at 0.05 false discovery rate. Previous analysis showed most TCR beta V segments were productive about 90% or about 30% of the time.

The PCR employed 60 Vbeta primers together with 13 Jbeta primers. The assay was immunoSEQ multiplex PCR, and TCRdb's table has in-frame clones only and misses some. The repertoire holds about 200,000 clones, with about 78% as singletons. The sequence came from a male donor in good health and CMV-seronegative. The chain joins TRBV19 to TRBJ2-3; 7 nucleotides align to TRBD1. The sequenced sample consisted of PBMCs. The CDR3 spells CASSLTGSGTDTQYF. The CDR3 DNA reads TGTGCCAGTAGCCTGACAGGGTCGGGCACAGATACGCAGTATTTT.